One and the same sample provided the 23 T cell receptor beta chains below, sequenced in a study of metastatic and nonmetastatic thyroid tumors. Nobody among the patients had been given any treatment before thyroid surgery. With MiXCR, TCRdb called clones anew from the PCR reads. The table includes around 23,000 clones, about 30% detected once. The sequenced sample consisted of blood. The receptors were gathered from a female donor with papillary thyroid cancer or a benign thyroid nodule (not recorded which). Some clones in this sample may be carry-over from other donors' samples.

This clone was detected only a few times. The V call is TRBV5-1, the J call TRBJ1-6, with TRBD1 as a possible D gene (5 bases). The V end was cut by 4 bases, the J end by 7 bases, with 18 bases between. This CDR3 has 16 amino acids. The germline V gene encodes CDR1 SGHRS and CDR2 YFSETQ. The CDR3 here is CASSPGPRTSNSPLHF. In DNA, the CDR3 is TGCGCCAGCAGCCCGGGACCGAGAACCTCCAATTCACCCCTCCACTTT.

This clone has a handful of counts. The chain is built from TRBV28 and TRBJ1-2; D not resolved. Per the germline V gene, CDR1 is MDHEN and CDR2 is SYDVKM. This CDR3 region has 14 residues. With 7 bases removed from V and 4 bases from J, the gap between germline ends came to 16 bases. The CDR3 loop is CASILRVVPYGYTF. CDR3 sequence (DNA): TGTGCCAGCATTCTTCGCGTGGTGCCCTATGGCTACACCTTC.

This clone was detected many times. V and J are TRBV16 and TRBJ1-1, with 7 bases lining up with TRBD1. V trimming: 4 bases; J trimming: 8 bases; junction bases outside the gene matches: 7. The length of the CDR3 is 13 residues. Germline V gene sequence: CDR1 KGHSY, CDR2 FQNENV. CDR3 amino acids: CASSRRDSGEAFF. In nucleotides, the CDR3 is TGTGCCAGCAGCCGAAGGGACAGCGGGGAAGCTTTCTTT.

The chain couples TRBV6-1 to TRBJ1-1, with D tentatively TRBD1 (6 bases). The V gene's germline CDR1 is MNHNS and CDR2 SASEGT. The ends were cut back, 7 bases at V and 14 bases at J, with 20 bases in the middle. CDR3 length equals 12 residues. DNA for the CDR3: TGTGCCAGCAAGGCAGGGGTTACTGATGCGTTCTTT. It encodes CASKAGVTDAFF.

Judged by abundance, this clone is medium-sized. The CDR3: CASRDLTGNTEAFF. In DNA, the CDR3 is TGCGCCAGCAGGGACCTGACAGGGAACACTGAAGCTTTCTTT. The chain employs TRBV5-1 and TRBJ1-1; D perhaps matches TRBD1 (6 bases). Germline CDR1 is SGHRS and CDR2 is YFSETQ. The ends were cut back, 5 bases at V and 1 base at J, with 12 bases in the middle. This CDR3 comprises 14 residues.

In its sample, this clone was seen many times. This rearrangement joins TRBV19 to TRBJ2-7; tentatively, D is TRBD2 (6 bases). V was pared by 3 bases and J by 1 base, with 7 bases between. Per germline, CDR1 LNHDA and CDR2 SQIVND (reference sequence). The CDR3 is made up of 13 amino acids. The CDR3 region has the DNA TGTGCCAGTAGTATCGGGGGATCCTACGAGCAGTACTTC. This codes for CASSIGGSYEQYF. Complete variable domain (other parts from reference TRBV19 and TRBJ2-7): DGGITQSPKYLFRKEGQNVTLSCEQNLNHDAMYWYRQDPGQGLRLIYYSQIVNDFQKGDIAEGYSVSREKKESFPLTVTSAQKNPTAFYLCASSIGGSYEQYFGPGTRLTVT.

The CDR3 nucleotides are TGTGCCAGCAGGGCCACCCAGGGGGCTGATGGCTACACCTTC. It specifies CASRATQGADGYTF. The V and J genes are TRBV28 and TRBJ1-2, with 8 positions matching TRBD1. Germline-derived CDR1 and CDR2 are MDHEN and SYDVKM. This CDR3 has 14 amino acids. Losses at the gene ends were 6 bases for V and 6 bases for J; bases not matched to a gene: 9.

This clone was seen repeatedly, ten times or more. V usage is TRBV7-9 and J usage is TRBJ2-5; D is ambiguous. Germline V gene lookup returns CDR1 SEHNR and CDR2 FQNEAQ (reference sequence). This CDR3 contains 16 residues. V lost 1 base and J lost 0, with 12 bases in between. The CDR3: CASSLVTGINQETQYF. Here the CDR3 DNA reads TGTGCCAGCAGCTTAGTTACGGGTATAAACCAAGAGACCCAGTACTTC.

This clone was counted ten times or more. The rearrangement joins TRBV9 to TRBJ1-1, with D tentatively TRBD1 (6 bases). This CDR3 spans 14 amino acids. The V gene lost 3 bases and the J gene lost 5 bases, with 14 bases spanning the gap. Germline V CDR1 and CDR2: SGDLS, YYNGEE. The CDR3 protein is CASSGQGSGTEAFF. The CDR3 DNA is TGTGCCAGCAGCGGCCAGGGGAGCGGGACTGAAGCTTTCTTT.

This chain uses TRBV18 with TRBJ2-7; D gene uncertain. Per the germline V gene, CDR1 is KGHSH and CDR2 is LQKENI. CDR3 length: 13 residues. Between the trimmed V and J ends, which lost 1 base and 0 bases, there was a span of 4 bases. CDR3 coding DNA: TGTGCCAGCTCACCACAGGGCTCCTACGAGCAGTACTTC. This encodes CASSPQGSYEQYF.

This clone was observed many times. The chain links TRBV7-9 to TRBJ2-3; 13 bases fit TRBD2. The V segment lost 0 bases and the J segment 4 bases; nucleotides outside the gene matches: 4. The CDR3 has 17 residues. Per germline, CDR1 SEHNR and CDR2 FQNEAQ (reference sequence). CDR3 DNA: TGTGCCAGCAGCTTAGCCCGACTAGCGGGAGGTTCAGATACGCAGTATTTT. Its translation is CASSLARLAGGSDTQYF. Based on the CDR3 plus reference TRBV7-9 and TRBJ2-3, the full variable domain is DTGVSQNPRHKITKRGQNVTFRCDPISEHNRLYWYRQTLGQGPEFLTYFQNEAQLEKSRLLSDRFSAERPKGSFSTLEIQRTEQGDSAMYLCASSLARLAGGSDTQYFGPGTRLTVL.

This clone was recorded at least ten times. A much larger clonotype is one base distant, so this may be a read error. This same CDR3 is encoded by further DNA sequences in the sample. The V gene is TRBV7-2, the J gene TRBJ2-3, with D possibly TRBD2 on 5 matching bases. The CDR3 is made up of 14 amino acids. Trimming stripped 3 bases from V and 1 base from J, with 8 bases between. The V gene's germline CDR1 is SGHTA and CDR2 FQGNSA. Written as DNA, the CDR3 is TGTGCCAGCAGCTTTGGTAGCGGCACAGATACGCAGTATTTT. Translating gives CASSFGSGTDTQYF.

The V gene is TRBV11-1, the J gene TRBJ2-3; unclear D gene. V was shortened by 2 bases and J by 3 bases, with 12 bases between the two germline ends. This CDR3 spans 15 amino acids. Germline CDR1 reads SGHAT; CDR2 reads FQDESV (reference sequence). The CDR3: CASSLWTDGTDTQYF. The DNA of the CDR3 is TGTGCCAGCAGCTTATGGACCGACGGGACAGATACGCAGTATTTT.

Many counts were recorded for this clone. This chain uses TRBV5-8 with TRBJ2-7; possible D gene TRBD2, 6 bases. Trimming removed 3 bases at V and 3 bases at J, with 16 bases between. This CDR3 has 15 amino acids. Germline V gives CDR1 SGHTS, CDR2 YDEGEE. The CDR3 loop is CASSWRDGAVYEQYF. The CDR3 DNA reads TGTGCCAGCAGCTGGCGGGACGGGGCTGTCTACGAGCAGTACTTC.

This clone rates as medium-sized. The rearrangement uses TRBV20-1 and TRBJ1-5; 9 bases agree with TRBD1. J gave up 5 bases and V 5 bases, and 4 bases lay outside the gene matches. Germline CDR1 DFQATT, CDR2 SNEGSKA (reference sequence). The CDR3 consists of 13 residues. In DNA form, the CDR3 reads TGCAGTGCTCTGGACAGGGGTGATCAGCCCCAGCATTTT. This codes for CSALDRGDQPQHF.

This clone occurred many times. Here the CDR3 DNA reads TGTGCCAGCAGCCAAGGGGGGGCCGGGGCCGAGCAGTTCTTC. This gives the protein CASSQGGAGAEQFF. The chain joins TRBV3-1 to TRBJ2-1; D assignment may be TRBD1 or TRBD2 (6 bases each). The CDR3 contains 14 residues. The V gene's germline CDR1 is LGHDT and CDR2 YNNKEL (reference sequence). The germline V and J ends were trimmed by 1 base and 10 bases, with 14 bases remaining between them.

This clone was detected ten times or more. This rearrangement joins TRBV5-4 to TRBJ1-6; tentative D call: TRBD1 (6 bases). Trimming cost V 4 bases and J 5 bases, with 16 bases left between them. The CDR3 contains 16 residues. Germline V gene lookup returns CDR1 SGHNT and CDR2 YYREEE (reference sequence). In DNA form, the CDR3 reads TGTGCCAGCAGCCCCCCTGGACAGAGAAATAATTCACCCCTCCACTTT. As protein: CASSPPGQRNNSPLHF.

The chain carries TRBV5-1 and TRBJ1-5; D is possibly TRBD1 (6 bases). This CDR3 comprises 15 residues. Trimming left V 2 bases short and J 1 base short, with 10 bases between. Germline V gene lookup returns CDR1 SGHRS and CDR2 YFSETQ. The CDR3 loop reads CASSFGGLSNQPQHF. CDR3 coding DNA: TGCGCCAGCAGCTTCGGGGGGCTGAGCAATCAGCCCCAGCATTTT.

This clone rates as medium-sized. Mismatch with germline at one junction end may stem from a read error. The same CDR3 is also encoded by other DNA sequences in this sample. This rearrangement joins TRBV7-2 to TRBJ1-2; D ambiguous. Germline CDR1 is SGHTA and CDR2 is FQGNSA. The length of the CDR3 is 15 residues. The CDR3 DNA is TGTGCTAGCAGCTTATCCGGTCTCACGGACTATGGCTACACCTTC. Residues: CASSLSGLTDYGYTF.

This clone was observed many times. The chain combines TRBV7-3 with TRBJ2-6; the D is unclear. V was clipped by 5 bases and J by 4 bases, with 9 bases between them. Germline V gene lookup returns CDR1 SGHTA and CDR2 FQGTGA. The CDR3 covers 14 residues. CDR3 sequence reads: CASSPPGGANVLTF. In nucleotides, the CDR3 is TGTGCCAGCAGCCCCCCGGGCGGGGCCAACGTCCTGACTTTC.

The CDR3 DNA reads TGCAGTGCTAGAGAGACACGCGGAACTGAAGCTTTCTTT. The encoded protein is CSARETRGTEAFF. The V gene is TRBV20-1, the J gene TRBJ1-1; D call uncertain. The germline CDR1 and CDR2 sequences are DFQATT and SNEGSKA (reference sequence). The CDR3 has 13 residues. The ends were cut back, 0 bases at V and 5 bases at J, with 10 bases in the middle.

In its sample, this clone was seen many times. The gene calls are TRBV12-3 or TRBV12-4 and TRBJ2-7; 15 bases match TRBD2. This CDR3 is built from 16 residues. Unmatched junction bases numbered 6, after V lost 3 bases and J lost 6 bases. The CDR3 region is CASSFGLAGGLFEQYF. The CDR3 nucleotides read TGTGCCAGCAGTTTCGGACTAGCGGGAGGGCTTTTCGAGCAGTACTTC.

The V and J genes are TRBV13 and TRBJ1-6; unclear D gene. The CDR3 consists of 12 residues. CDR1 PRHDT and CDR2 FYEKMQ come from the germline V gene (reference sequence). The ends were cut back, 5 bases at V and 6 bases at J, with 5 bases in the middle. The CDR3 protein is CASSESNSPLHF. The CDR3 region has the DNA TGTGCCAGCAGCGAGAGTAATTCACCCCTCCACTTT.